Included here is one T cell receptor (beta chain) sequence, with context. This entry comes from a study of technical replicates of blood from a handful of donors. This table comes from immunoSEQ multiplex PCR, and its TCRdb copy is limited to in-frame clones, with some not included. The repertoire holds about 83,000 clones, approximately 92% seen once, with more than 0.2% in the top ten. V was cut by 4 bases and J by 2 bases, with 21 bases left in between. The length of the CDR3 is 18 residues. Sequencing used T cells isolated from PBMCs. The receptor was derived from a human donor in good health. V and J are TRBV23-1 and TRBJ2-4, with no clear D. TRBV23-1 is reported as an ORF; its role is uncertain. CDR3 nucleotides: TGCGCCAGCAGTCCGCGACTCGGCAGTACGTCTCCCAAAAACATTCAGTACTTC. This gives the protein CASSPRLGSTSPKNIQYF.